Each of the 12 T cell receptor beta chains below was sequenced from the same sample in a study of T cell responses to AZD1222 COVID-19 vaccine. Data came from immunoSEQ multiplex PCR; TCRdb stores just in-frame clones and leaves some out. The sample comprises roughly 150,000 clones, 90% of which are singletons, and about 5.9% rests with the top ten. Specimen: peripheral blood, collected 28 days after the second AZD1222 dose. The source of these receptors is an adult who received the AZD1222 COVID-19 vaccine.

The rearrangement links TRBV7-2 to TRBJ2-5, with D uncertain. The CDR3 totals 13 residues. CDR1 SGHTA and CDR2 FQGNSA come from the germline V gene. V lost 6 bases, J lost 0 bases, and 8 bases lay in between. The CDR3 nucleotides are TGTGCCAGCAGTTCTCGTGACCAAGAGACCCAGTACTTC. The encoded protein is CASSSRDQETQYF.

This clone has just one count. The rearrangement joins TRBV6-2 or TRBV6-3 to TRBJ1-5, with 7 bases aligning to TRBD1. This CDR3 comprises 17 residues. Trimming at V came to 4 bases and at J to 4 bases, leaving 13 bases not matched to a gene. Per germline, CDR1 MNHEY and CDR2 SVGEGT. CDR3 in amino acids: CASSSYSQGVGNQPQHF. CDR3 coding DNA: TGTGCCAGCAGTTCCTACTCGCAGGGGGTCGGAAATCAGCCCCAGCATTTT.

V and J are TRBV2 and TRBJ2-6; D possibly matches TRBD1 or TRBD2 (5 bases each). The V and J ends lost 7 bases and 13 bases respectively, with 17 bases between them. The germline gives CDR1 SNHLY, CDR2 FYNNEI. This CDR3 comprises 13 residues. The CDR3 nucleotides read TGTGCCAGCATGAGGGACCTCCAGGCGGTCCTGACTTTC. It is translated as CASMRDLQAVLTF.

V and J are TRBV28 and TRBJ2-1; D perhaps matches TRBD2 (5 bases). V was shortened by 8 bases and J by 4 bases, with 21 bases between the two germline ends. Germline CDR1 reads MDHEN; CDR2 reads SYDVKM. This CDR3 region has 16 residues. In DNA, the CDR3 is TGTGCCAGCCTGAGTGCGAGGGTAGTGAGGTACAATGAGCAGTTCTTC. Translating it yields CASLSARVVRYNEQFF.

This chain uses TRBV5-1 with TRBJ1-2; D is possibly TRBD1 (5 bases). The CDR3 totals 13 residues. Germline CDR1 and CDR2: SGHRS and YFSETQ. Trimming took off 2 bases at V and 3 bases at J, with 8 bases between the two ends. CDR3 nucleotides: TGCGCCAGCAGCTTAGCCAGGGACTATGGCTACACCTTC. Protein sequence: CASSLARDYGYTF.

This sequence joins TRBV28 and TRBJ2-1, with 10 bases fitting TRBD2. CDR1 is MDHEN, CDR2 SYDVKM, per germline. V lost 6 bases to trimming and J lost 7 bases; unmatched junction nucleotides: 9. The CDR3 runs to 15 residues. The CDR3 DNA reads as TGTGCCAGCAGCCGAAGCGGGAGGGGAAAGAATGAGCAGTTCTTC. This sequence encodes CASSRSGRGKNEQFF.

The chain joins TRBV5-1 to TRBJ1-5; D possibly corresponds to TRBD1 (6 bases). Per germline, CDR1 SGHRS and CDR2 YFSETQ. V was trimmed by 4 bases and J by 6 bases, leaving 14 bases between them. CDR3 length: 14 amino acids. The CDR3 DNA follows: TGCGCCAGCAGCACCCTAGGGGGAAGTCAGCCCCAGCATTTT. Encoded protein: CASSTLGGSQPQHF.

CDR3 amino acids: CASSLKGDTNEKLFF. The CDR3 coding sequence is TGTGCCAGCAGCTTGAAAGGGGATACTAATGAAAAACTGTTTTTT. The chain uses TRBV5-8 and TRBJ1-4, with D maybe TRBD1 (5 bases). The CDR3 consists of 15 residues. Germline V gene data show CDR1 as SGHTS and CDR2 as YDEGEE. The V gene lost 1 base and the J gene lost 2 bases, with 9 bases spanning the gap.

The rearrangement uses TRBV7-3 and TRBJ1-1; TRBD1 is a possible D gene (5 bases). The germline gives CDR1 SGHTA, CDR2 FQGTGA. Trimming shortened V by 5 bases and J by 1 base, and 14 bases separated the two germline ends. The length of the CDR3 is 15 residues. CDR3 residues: CASSPRVGRNTEAFF. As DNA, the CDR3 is TGTGCCAGCAGCCCAAGGGTGGGGCGGAACACTGAAGCTTTCTTT. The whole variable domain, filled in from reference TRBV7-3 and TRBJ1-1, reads GAGVSQTPSNKVTEKGKYVELRCDPISGHTALYWYRQSLGQGPEFLIYFQGTGAADDSGLPNDRFFAVRPEGSVSTLKIQRTERGDSAVYLCASSPRVGRNTEAFFGQGTRLTVV.

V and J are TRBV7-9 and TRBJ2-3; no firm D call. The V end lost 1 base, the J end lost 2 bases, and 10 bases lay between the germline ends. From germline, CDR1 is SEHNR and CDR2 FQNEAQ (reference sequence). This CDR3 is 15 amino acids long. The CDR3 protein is CASSLVSGFTDTQYF. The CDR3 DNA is TGTGCCAGCAGCTTAGTGTCGGGCTTCACAGATACGCAGTATTTT.

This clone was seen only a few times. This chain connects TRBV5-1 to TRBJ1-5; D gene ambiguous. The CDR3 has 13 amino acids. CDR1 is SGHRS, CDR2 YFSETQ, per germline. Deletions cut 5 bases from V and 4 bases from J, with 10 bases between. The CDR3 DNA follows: TGCGCCAGCAGTGCGACCTATAATCAGCCCCAGCATTTT. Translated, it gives CASSATYNQPQHF.

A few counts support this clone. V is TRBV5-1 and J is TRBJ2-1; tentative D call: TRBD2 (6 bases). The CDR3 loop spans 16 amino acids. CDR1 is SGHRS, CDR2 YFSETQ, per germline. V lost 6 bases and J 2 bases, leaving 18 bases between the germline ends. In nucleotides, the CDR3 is TGCGCCAGCATCGTGGGGGGAGATGAGCCCTACAATGAGCAGTTCTTC. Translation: CASIVGGDEPYNEQFF. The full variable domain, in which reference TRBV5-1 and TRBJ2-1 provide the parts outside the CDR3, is KAGVTQTPRYLIKTRGQQVTLSCSPISGHRSVSWYQQTPGQGLQFLFEYFSETQRNKGNFPGRFSGRQFSNSRSEMNVSTLELGDSALYLCASIVGGDEPYNEQFFGPGTRLTVL.